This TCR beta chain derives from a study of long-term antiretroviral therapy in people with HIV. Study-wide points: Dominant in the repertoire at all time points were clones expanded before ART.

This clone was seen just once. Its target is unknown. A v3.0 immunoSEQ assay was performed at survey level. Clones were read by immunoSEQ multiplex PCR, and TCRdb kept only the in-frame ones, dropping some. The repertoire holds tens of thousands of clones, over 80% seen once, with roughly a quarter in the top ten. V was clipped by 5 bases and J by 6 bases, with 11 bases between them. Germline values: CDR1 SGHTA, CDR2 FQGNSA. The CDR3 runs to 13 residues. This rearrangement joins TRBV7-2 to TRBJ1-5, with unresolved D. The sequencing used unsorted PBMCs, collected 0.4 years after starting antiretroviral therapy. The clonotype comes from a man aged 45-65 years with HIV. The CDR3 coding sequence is TGTGCCAGCAGCCCCCAACGGGGTCAGCCCCAGCATTTT. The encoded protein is CASSPQRGQPQHF.